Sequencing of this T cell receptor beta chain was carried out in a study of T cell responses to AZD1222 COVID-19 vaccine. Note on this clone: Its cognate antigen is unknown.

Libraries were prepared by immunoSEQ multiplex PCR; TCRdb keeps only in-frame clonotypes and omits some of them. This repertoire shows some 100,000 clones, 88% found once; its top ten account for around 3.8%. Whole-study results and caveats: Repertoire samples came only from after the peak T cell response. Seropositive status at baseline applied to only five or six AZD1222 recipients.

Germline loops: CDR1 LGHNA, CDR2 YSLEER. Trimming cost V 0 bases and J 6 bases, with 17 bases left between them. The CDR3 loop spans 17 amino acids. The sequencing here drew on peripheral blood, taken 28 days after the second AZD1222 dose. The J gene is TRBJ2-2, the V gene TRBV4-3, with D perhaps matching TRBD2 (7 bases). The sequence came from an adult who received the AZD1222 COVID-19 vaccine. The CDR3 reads CASSQDSPGGGPGELFF. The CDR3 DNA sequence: TGCGCCAGCAGCCAAGATAGTCCGGGGGGCGGTCCCGGGGAGCTGTTTTTT.